These T cell receptor beta chains were read from a single sample in a study of blood T cell repertoires in COVID-19. TCRdb keeps only in-frame clones here, not all; method: immunoSEQ multiplex PCR. The table includes about 210,000 clones, 81% detected once. Input material: PBMCs or T cells enriched from blood (not recorded which). The receptors originated from a woman aged 45-59 years with acute COVID-19. The CDR3 runs from the conserved cysteine through the conserved F or W. D genes are given only for firm matches. Rows may omit the clone size; those that give it use once, few, many or a size class.

CDR3,DNA,J,V,size,D
CSVVFQENIQYF,TGCAGCGTGGTTTTTCAGGAAAACATTCAGTACTTC,TRBJ2-4,TRBV29-1,NA,NA
CASSSIDRGNSPLHF,TGTGCCAGCAGTTCCATCGACAGGGGCAATTCACCCCTCCACTTT,TRBJ1-6,TRBV28,NA,TRBD1
CASSSGGPGGELFF,TGTGCCAGCAGCTCGGGAGGGCCGGGCGGGGAGCTGTTTTTT,TRBJ2-2,TRBV5-4,NA,TRBD2
CASSYSTWDTSSYEQYF,TGTGCCAGCAGTTACTCGACTTGGGACACTAGCTCCTACGAGCAGTACTTC,TRBJ2-7,TRBV6-2/TRBV6-3,NA,NA
CSAHKNIQYF,TGCAGTGCTCACAAAAACATTCAGTACTTC,TRBJ2-4,TRBV20-1,NA,NA
CASSNTYGYTF,TGTGCCAGTAGTAACACATATGGCTACACCTTC,TRBJ1-2,TRBV19,NA,NA
CASSRWQGAAGELFF,TGTGCCAGCAGTAGGTGGCAGGGGGCCGCCGGGGAGCTGTTTTTT,TRBJ2-2,TRBV2,NA,TRBD1
CASSDWLQAGELFF,TGTGCCAGCAGTGATTGGCTACAGGCCGGGGAGCTGTTTTTT,TRBJ2-2,TRBV2,many,NA
CASAENSGNEKLFF,TGTGCCAGCGCCGAAAACAGTGGAAATGAAAAACTGTTTTTT,TRBJ1-4,TRBV28,once,NA
CAISEGREGDTQYF,TGTGCCATCAGTGAAGGTAGGGAGGGAGATACGCAGTATTTT,TRBJ2-3,TRBV10-3,NA,TRBD2
CASSLVDMSGNTIYF,TGTGCCAGCAGCTTAGTTGACATGTCTGGAAACACCATATATTTT,TRBJ1-3,TRBV11-3,NA,NA
CASSWAQGPYEQYF,TGTGCCAGCAGTTGGGCACAGGGGCCCTACGAGCAGTACTTC,TRBJ2-7,TRBV7-9,NA,TRBD1
CAWSVHPSQYF,TGTGCCTGGAGTGTTCATCCCAGTCAGTACTTC,TRBJ2-5,TRBV30,NA,NA
CASSATGTVYNEQFF,TGTGCCAGCAGCGCAACCGGGACAGTCTACAATGAGCAGTTCTTC,TRBJ2-1,TRBV9,NA,TRBD1
CASSLQGAGGTDTQYF,TGCGCCAGCAGCTTACAGGGGGCTGGGGGCACAGATACGCAGTATTTT,TRBJ2-3,TRBV5-1,NA,TRBD1
CASSPNGDTQYF,TGTGCCAGCAGCCCTAACGGGGATACGCAGTATTTT,TRBJ2-3,TRBV5-4,NA,NA
CASSWTGRRNTEAFF,TGTGCCAGCAGCTGGACAGGACGACGGAACACTGAAGCTTTCTTT,TRBJ1-1,TRBV28,NA,TRBD1
CASSFQSGYSGNTIYF,TGTGCCAGCAGTTTTCAGTCAGGGTACTCTGGAAACACCATATATTTT,TRBJ1-3,TRBV2,NA,NA
CASSVAGLAFQNTQYF,TGTGCCAGCAGCGTCGCTGGACTAGCGTTCCAAAATACGCAGTATTTT,TRBJ2-3,TRBV9,NA,TRBD2
CSVTGQASYEQYF,TGCAGCGTCACAGGACAGGCCTCCTACGAGCAGTACTTC,TRBJ2-7,TRBV29-1,NA,TRBD1
CASSSRPGTDTQYF,TGTGCCAGCTCAAGTCGCCCGGGTACAGATACGCAGTATTTT,TRBJ2-3,TRBV18,NA,NA
CASRLAGDTQYF,TGTGCCAGCAGGCTAGCGGGAGATACGCAGTATTTT,TRBJ2-3,TRBV28,NA,TRBD2
CASSFDRAQGYTF,TGTGCCAGCAGCTTCGACAGGGCCCAAGGCTACACCTTC,TRBJ1-2,TRBV5-5,NA,TRBD1
CASSRDRAYEQYF,TGTGCCAGCAGCCGGGACAGGGCCTACGAGCAGTACTTC,TRBJ2-7,TRBV7-3,NA,TRBD1
CASSSNWDRTQETQYF,TGCGCCAGCAGCTCCAACTGGGACAGAACCCAAGAGACCCAGTACTTC,TRBJ2-5,TRBV5-1,few,TRBD1
CASSLYGVGGLTDTQYF,TGTGCCAGCAGCTTATATGGCGTAGGGGGTCTCACAGATACGCAGTATTTT,TRBJ2-3,TRBV7-9,many,NA
CASSRELNHNEQFF,TGTGCCAGCAGTCGTGAGTTAAATCACAATGAGCAGTTCTTC,TRBJ2-1,TRBV28,once,NA
CASSQIPGQSNYGYTF,TGTGCCAGCAGCCAAATCCCGGGACAGAGTAACTATGGCTACACCTTC,TRBJ1-2,TRBV4-2,NA,TRBD1
CATSQPGGLESGEQFF,TGTGCCACCAGCCAACCGGGTGGACTAGAATCCGGTGAGCAGTTCTTC,TRBJ2-1,TRBV15,NA,TRBD2
CASSLSGVDQPQHF,TGTGCCAGCAGCTTATCAGGGGTCGATCAGCCCCAGCATTTT,TRBJ1-5,TRBV11-3,NA,NA
CASSLGQGNTEAFF,TGTGCCAGTAGTTTGGGACAGGGGAACACTGAAGCTTTCTTT,TRBJ1-1,TRBV19,NA,TRBD1
CASSFAEPGEKLFF,TGTGCCAGCAGCTTCGCCGAACCAGGGGAAAAACTGTTTTTT,TRBJ1-4,TRBV5-6,once,NA
CASRQSNQPQHF,TGTGCCAGCAGGCAGAGCAATCAGCCCCAGCATTTT,TRBJ1-5,TRBV6-5,NA,NA
CASSDSTGGNEKLFF,TGTGCCAGCAGTGATTCGACAGGGGGTAATGAAAAACTGTTTTTT,TRBJ1-4,TRBV6-1,NA,TRBD1
CASSQTGGLQGDTQYF,TGTGCCAGCTCACAGACAGGGGGCTTGCAAGGAGATACGCAGTATTTT,TRBJ2-3,TRBV18,NA,TRBD1
CASSQDWTGLDTQYF,TGCGCCAGCAGCCAAGACTGGACAGGGCTAGATACGCAGTATTTT,TRBJ2-3,TRBV4-1,few,TRBD1
CATSRSRDRGLQTYEQYF,TGTGCCACCAGCCGGAGTCGGGACAGGGGTCTCCAAACCTACGAGCAGTACTTC,TRBJ2-7,TRBV15,NA,TRBD1
CASSSSWTGRRGTGELFF,TGTGCCAGCAGCTCCTCCTGGACCGGGCGGCGGGGCACCGGGGAGCTGTTTTTT,TRBJ2-2,TRBV28,NA,NA